The 21 T cell receptor beta chains below come from one sample, sequenced in a study of cytomegalovirus exposure and HLA in healthy donors. PCR employed 60 Vbeta and 13 Jbeta primers. Produced via immunoSEQ multiplex PCR; TCRdb's table is partial and in-frame only. The data hold 150,000 to 200,000 clones, with about 79% observed a single time. Sequencing used PBMCs. These receptors all stem from a man aged 35 to 55 in good health and CMV-seropositive.

The rearrangement joins TRBV28 to TRBJ2-2; TRBD2 aligns across 8 bases. With V trimmed by 6 bases and J by 4 bases, 4 bases remained unmatched. There are 14 residues in the CDR3. Germline V lookup: CDR1 MDHEN, CDR2 SYDVKM. The CDR3 loop reads CASRSGGVTGELFF. DNA of the CDR3: TGTGCCAGCAGGTCGGGGGGGGTCACCGGGGAGCTGTTTTTT.

This rearrangement joins TRBV5-5 to TRBJ1-1; D uncertain. The V gene lost 0 bases and the J gene lost 4 bases, with 13 bases spanning the gap. Germline CDR1 and CDR2: SGHKS and YYEKEE (reference sequence). The CDR3 consists of 15 residues. The CDR3 sequence: CASSLVAVSSTEAFF. The CDR3 DNA reads TGTGCCAGCAGCTTGGTGGCGGTTAGCAGCACTGAAGCTTTCTTT.

The genes are TRBV11-2 and TRBJ2-7; 8 bases are shared with TRBD1. The CDR3 extends over 15 amino acids. Trimming at V came to 2 bases and at J to 7 bases, leaving 10 bases not matched to a gene. Looked up from germline, CDR1 is SGHAT and CDR2 is FQNNGV. The CDR3 nucleotides are TGTGCCAGCAGCTTAAAGGGACAGGCGAGCTCGGAGCAGTACTTC. As protein: CASSLKGQASSEQYF.

This clone was counted once. The chain combines TRBV6-6 with TRBJ2-7, with a tentative D call TRBD2 (5 bases). This CDR3 has 13 residues. With 8 bases removed from V and 0 bases from J, the gap between germline ends came to 11 bases. Germline CDR1 is MNHNY and CDR2 is SVGAGI (reference sequence). The CDR3 DNA is TGTGCCAGCCGGACTCCCCCCTCCTACGAGCAGTACTTC. Translation: CASRTPPSYEQYF.

As concerns this clone: This sample includes further DNA sequences coding for the same CDR3. The V gene is TRBV6-6, the J gene TRBJ1-1, with D possibly being TRBD1 (5 bases). Trimming took off 0 bases at V and 2 bases at J, with 10 bases between the two ends. The CDR3 contains 15 residues. In germline, CDR1 is MNHNY, CDR2 SVGAGI (reference sequence). The CDR3 DNA sequence: TGTGCCAGCAGTTACTCGGGGACTGGAAACACTGAAGCTTTCTTT. It codes for CASSYSGTGNTEAFF.

This clone occurred once. The chain is built from TRBV7-8 and TRBJ1-4, with 9 nucleotides matching TRBD1. This CDR3 has 17 residues. V was clipped by 4 bases and J by 2 bases; unmatched bases: 8. The germline V gene encodes CDR1 SGHVS and CDR2 FQNEAQ. This CDR3 reads CASSYSGTGLTNEKLFF. The CDR3 DNA is TGTGCCAGCAGCTATTCCGGGACAGGGCTCACTAATGAAAAACTGTTTTTT.

This chain links TRBV19 with TRBJ1-3, with D maybe TRBD1 (5 bases). The germline V gene has CDR1 LNHDA and CDR2 SQIVND (reference sequence). Between the trimmed V and J ends, which lost 7 bases and 0 bases, there was a span of 10 bases. The CDR3 spans 14 residues. The CDR3 region is CASMDTYSGNTIYF. CDR3 nucleotides: TGTGCCAGTATGGACACTTACTCTGGAAACACCATATATTTT.

The chain is built from TRBV25-1 and TRBJ2-1, with D maybe TRBD2 (6 bases). The germline gives CDR1 MGHDK, CDR2 SYGVNS. V lost 3 bases to trimming and J lost 10 bases, with 13 bases between them. The CDR3 runs 13 residues. The chain's CDR3 is CASSEIVGGEQFF. DNA for the CDR3: TGTGCCAGCAGTGAGATAGTTGGAGGGGAGCAGTTCTTC. Using reference TRBV25-1 and TRBJ2-1 for the parts outside the CDR3, the full variable domain is EADIYQTPRYLVIGTGKKITLECSQTMGHDKMYWYQQDPGMELHLIHYSYGVNSTEKGDLSSESTVSRIRTEHFPLTLESARPSHTSQYLCASSEIVGGEQFFGPGTRLTVL.

The rearrangement joins TRBV6-6 to TRBJ2-5; 11 nucleotides agree with TRBD2. CDR1 and CDR2 (germline): MNHNY, SVGAGI (reference sequence). This CDR3 is built from 12 residues. CDR3 loop: CASGRAVETQYF. In DNA form, the CDR3 reads TGTGCTAGCGGGAGGGCCGTGGAGACCCAGTACTTC.

The rearrangement uses TRBV7-8 and TRBJ2-1, with 7 bases aligning to TRBD2. The V and J ends lost 5 bases and 1 base, in that order; junction bases with no gene match: 14. The CDR3 extends over 18 amino acids. Germline V gene lookup returns CDR1 SGHVS and CDR2 FQNEAQ. CDR3 sequence: CASSHLRGGSGSYNEQFF. The CDR3 nucleotides read TGTGCCAGCAGCCACCTCCGTGGCGGGAGCGGATCCTACAATGAGCAGTTCTTC. The whole variable domain, remainder taken from reference TRBV7-8 and TRBJ2-1, is GAGVSQSPRYKVAKRGQDVALRCDPISGHVSLFWYQQALGQGPEFLTYFQNEAQLDKSGLPSDRFFAERPEGSVSTLKIQRTQQEDSAVYLCASSHLRGGSGSYNEQFFGPGTRLTVL.

The rearrangement uses TRBV18 and TRBJ1-1; D unclear. The V end was cut by 2 bases, the J end by 1 base, with 11 bases between. This CDR3 is built from 15 residues. Germline V lookup: CDR1 KGHSH, CDR2 LQKENI. The CDR3 nucleotides read TGTGCCAGCTCACCAGGGCAGCTTCGGAACACTGAAGCTTTCTTT. It yields the protein CASSPGQLRNTEAFF.

The V call is TRBV27, the J call TRBJ2-4; 8 bases agree with TRBD1. The CDR3 covers 16 residues. CDR1 and CDR2 from the germline V gene are MNHEY and SMNVEV (reference sequence). Losses at the gene ends were 5 bases for V and 0 bases for J; bases not matched to a gene: 6. CDR3 loop: CASSPGTGEAKNIQYF. The CDR3 DNA reads TGTGCCAGCAGTCCCGGGACAGGAGAAGCCAAAAACATTCAGTACTTC.

This clone came up once. The genes are TRBV10-1 and TRBJ2-1; 10 bases map to TRBD2. Germline trimming cut 4 bases from V and 6 bases from J; bases unmatched to any gene: 3. Per germline, CDR1 WNHNN and CDR2 SYGVQD (reference sequence). This CDR3 has 14 residues. In DNA, the CDR3 is TGCGCCAGCAGTGGTAGCGGGAGGCTCAATGAGCAGTTCTTC. It encodes CASSGSGRLNEQFF.

This clone occurred once. The chain uses TRBV6-5 and TRBJ1-5; D is possibly TRBD1 (6 bases). CDR1 is MNHEY, CDR2 SVGAGI, per germline. With 4 bases removed from V and 3 bases from J, the gap between germline ends came to 10 bases. This CDR3 has 14 residues. CDR3 sequence (DNA): TGTGCCAGCAGTTCACAGGGCCTCAATCAGCCCCAGCATTTT. It encodes CASSSQGLNQPQHF.

The chain uses TRBV29-1 and TRBJ1-1, with D uncertain. The V end was cut by 0 bases, the J end by 8 bases, with 10 bases between. In germline, CDR1 is SQVTM, CDR2 ANQGSEA. The length of the CDR3 is 12 residues. The CDR3: CSVEDSGEEAFF. The CDR3 bases are TGCAGCGTTGAAGACTCGGGTGAAGAAGCTTTCTTT.

This clone was seen a single time. The chain joins TRBV18 to TRBJ1-1; D is unresolved. This CDR3 is built from 15 residues. The V end was cut by 1 base, the J end by 6 bases, with 15 bases between. Germline CDR1 and CDR2: KGHSH and LQKENI. CDR3 bases: TGTGCCAGCTCACCACAGGGCCAGAGGGTCTCTGAAGCTTTCTTT. Its protein product is CASSPQGQRVSEAFF.

The V call is TRBV25-1, the J call TRBJ2-3, with 9 bases lining up with TRBD2. This CDR3 has 16 residues. V trimming: 2 bases; J trimming: 3 bases; junction bases outside the gene matches: 6. Germline-derived CDR1 and CDR2 are MGHDK and SYGVNS. CDR3 amino acids: CASSERGSGRTDTQYF. The CDR3 DNA reads as TGTGCCAGCAGTGAAAGGGGTAGCGGGAGAACAGATACGCAGTATTTT.

The J gene is TRBJ1-2, the V gene TRBV5-1, with unresolved D. CDR1 is SGHRS, CDR2 YFSETQ, per germline. Trimming shortened V by 6 bases and J by 2 bases, and 14 bases separated the two germline ends. The CDR3 runs 14 residues. CDR3 nucleotide sequence: TGCGCCAGCACCCCCGGCCCACTAAACTATGGCTACACCTTC. It translates to CASTPGPLNYGYTF. The full variable domain, its missing parts supplied by reference TRBV5-1 and TRBJ1-2, is KAGVTQTPRYLIKTRGQQVTLSCSPISGHRSVSWYQQTPGQGLQFLFEYFSETQRNKGNFPGRFSGRQFSNSRSEMNVSTLELGDSALYLCASTPGPLNYGYTFGSGTRLTVV.

J is TRBJ2-7 and V is TRBV28; TRBD1 agrees at 8 bases. This CDR3 region has 12 residues. Germline trimming cut 11 bases from V and 2 bases from J; bases unmatched to any gene: 5. The germline V gene has CDR1 MDHEN and CDR2 SYDVKM. CDR3 DNA: TGTGCCGTAGTGGGACAGGCCTACGAGCAGTACTTC. Encoded protein: CAVVGQAYEQYF.

Regarding this clone: The final CDR3 position lacks the conserved phenylalanine or tryptophan, pointing to a likely read error. It is unclear where the CDR3 begins or ends on the DNA, so no DNA is shown, and the CDR3 is as TCRdb lists it. This rearrangement joins TRBV6-1 to TRBJ2-7; TRBD2, the table's D call, was not compared with the DNA. The CDR3 length equals 12 residues, ends included. CDR1 and CDR2 from the germline V gene are MNHNS and SASEGT. CDR3 protein: CASSGFSGRPFL.

This chain uses TRBV18 with TRBJ2-1; a weak D match, TRBD1 (6 bases). The CDR3 sequence is 15 residues long. Between the trimmed V and J ends, which lost 3 bases and 2 bases, there was a span of 11 bases. Germline values: CDR1 KGHSH, CDR2 LQKENI. CDR3 bases: TGTGCCAGCTCACCTGGGGACACCGCCTACAATGAGCAGTTCTTC. Its protein is CASSPGDTAYNEQFF.